The T cell receptor (beta chain) described here comes from a study of control samples from healthy donors and cancer patients. Only in-frame clones appear in the TCRdb table, and some are missing; sequencing was by immunoSEQ multiplex PCR. The sample lists around 140,000 clones; approximately 90% were seen once. The table lists this clone with many counts. The origin of this receptor is a woman between 45 and 60 years old in good health. Source material: blood.

CDR3 amino acids: CAIKDRGTTPLHF. CDR3 DNA: TGTGCCATCAAGGACAGGGGAACGACACCCCTCCACTTT. The J gene is TRBJ1-6, the V gene TRBV10-3; 9 bases fit TRBD1. CDR1 and CDR2 (germline): ENHRY, SYGVKD. CDR3 length equals 13 residues. Losses at the gene ends were 7 bases for V and 11 bases for J; bases not matched to a gene: 6.